Listed here is a single T cell receptor (beta chain). This entry is derived from a study of blood T cell repertoires in COVID-19. Turning to the study itself: The United States, Italy and Spain supplied acute and convalescent COVID-19 samples. Nucleic acid was either cDNA or gDNA, and it came from T cells, B-cell-depleted T cells, or PBMCs.

Original processing methods: Nucleated cell counts were estimated from reference gene primer amplification. This table comes from immunoSEQ multiplex PCR, and its TCRdb copy is limited to in-frame clones, with some not included. That table supplies the V and J calls and clone size; D and trimming were determined from the DNA. The sample has fewer than 90,000 clones, about 95% seen once. Trimming at V came to 5 bases and at J to 5 bases, leaving 11 bases not matched to a gene. The CDR3 runs 16 residues. Germline-derived CDR1 and CDR2 are SGHNT and YENEEA. This sequence was found in a human donor with active COVID-19. The donor label of this sample is uncertain. What was sequenced was peripheral blood. The genes are TRBV11-3 and TRBJ2-5; 10 nucleotides agree with TRBD1. The CDR3 protein is CASSPRRQGAGETQYF. In nucleotides, the CDR3 is TGTGCCAGCAGCCCGCGCCGACAGGGGGCCGGGGAGACCCAGTACTTC.